Following are 29 T cell receptor beta chains from one sample sequenced in a study of blood T cells in healthy people across ages. A second PCR, run for about 7 to 11 cycles, used a sample-barcoded 5' primer plus a J-beta primer mix. MiXCR, applied by TCRdb to the 5' RACE reads, yields one record per CDR3 protein. The sample gives around 700,000 distinct CDR3 sequences, 25% of which show up once; under 10% is in the top ten. In addition, the sample was reused for a study of T cells of mothers and their children.

Sequences were obtained from blood. The receptors derive from a boy younger than 18 in good health.

There are a few counts of this clonotype. The chain links TRBV7-2 to TRBJ2-5; 8 nucleotides align to TRBD1. The J call may be wrong; the DNA end is better matched by TRBJ2-1. Per the germline V gene, CDR1 is SGHTA and CDR2 is FQGNSA. This CDR3 region has 15 residues. CDR3 amino acids: CASSSMPGQENEQFF. For the CDR3, the DNA is TGTGCCAGCAGCTCAATGCCGGGACAGGAGAATGAGCAGTTCTTC.

The V call is TRBV15, the J call TRBJ2-5; TRBD2 aligns across 8 bases. The CDR3 has 13 amino acids. Germline V gene data show CDR1 as LNHNV and CDR2 as YYDKDF (reference sequence). V trimming: 2 bases; J trimming: 13 bases; junction bases outside the gene matches: 9. This CDR3 reads CATSRRPTSGRYF. CDR3 coding DNA: TGTGCCACCAGCAGACGGCCCACTAGCGGAAGGTACTTC.

The rearrangement joins TRBV5-4 to TRBJ2-3; D is uncertain. The ends were cut back, 3 bases at V and 0 bases at J, with 8 bases in the middle. The CDR3 spans 14 residues. Germline V CDR1 and CDR2: SGHNT, YYREEE (reference sequence). CDR3 nucleotides: TGTGCCAGCAGCTCCCAGCTCAGCACAGATACGCAGTATTTT. It is translated as CASSSQLSTDTQYF.

The CDR3 nucleotides read TGTGCCAGCAGCCAAGAGTTGGGTAGGGGCTACGAGCAGTACTTC. It translates to CASSQELGRGYEQYF. The rearrangement links TRBV4-2 to TRBJ2-7; D possibly corresponds to TRBD1 (5 bases). The CDR3 length is 15 residues. V was clipped by 0 bases and J by 3 bases, with 12 bases between them. Germline assignment: CDR1 LGHNA and CDR2 YNFKEQ.

The chain couples TRBV7-2 to TRBJ1-5, with 7 positions matching TRBD1. From germline, CDR1 is SGHTA and CDR2 FQGNSA. The V and J ends lost 5 bases and 2 bases, in that order; junction bases with no gene match: 6. The CDR3 extends over 15 amino acids. The CDR3 nucleotides are TGTGCCAGCAGCGAACAGGGGCTTGGCAATCAGCCCCAGCATTTT. Translated: CASSEQGLGNQPQHF.

The rearrangement links TRBV5-5 to TRBJ1-2, with D tentatively TRBD1 (6 bases). V dropped 4 bases and J dropped 3 bases, with 13 bases sitting between them. Germline assignment: CDR1 SGHKS and CDR2 YYEKEE (reference sequence). The CDR3 totals 14 residues. The CDR3 DNA follows: TGTGCCAGCAGCACAACAGGGTTCGACTATGGCTACACCTTC. Translating gives CASSTTGFDYGYTF.

The chain employs TRBV10-3 and TRBJ2-1; D is ambiguous. Trimming removed 3 bases from V and 2 bases from J, with 8 bases in between. CDR1 ENHRY and CDR2 SYGVKD come from the germline V gene. The CDR3 totals 14 residues. The CDR3 spells CAISEPDTYNEQFF. The CDR3 nucleotides read TGTGCCATCAGTGAACCCGACACCTACAATGAGCAGTTCTTC.

Only one count was recorded for this clonotype. The chain has TRBV6-5 and TRBJ2-1, with 9 bases that match TRBD1. TRBJ2-7 explains the end of the DNA better; the J call may be wrong. Per germline, CDR1 MNHEY and CDR2 SVGAGI. CDR3 length equals 15 residues. CDR3 in amino acids: CASSSSGTGFHEQYF. The CDR3 DNA is TGTGCCAGCAGTTCTTCCGGGACAGGGTTCCACGAGCAGTACTTC.

The gene calls are TRBV7-9 and TRBJ2-3; D is possibly TRBD1 or TRBD2 (6 bases each). The length of the CDR3 is 13 residues. CDR1 is SEHNR, CDR2 FQNEAQ, per germline (reference sequence). Trimming removed 1 base from V and 7 bases from J, with 9 bases in between. Here the CDR3 DNA reads TGTGCCAGCAGCTTAGGGGGGGCCCATACGCAGTATTTT. Residues: CASSLGGAHTQYF.

This clonotype appeared a few times. In nucleotides, the CDR3 is TGCAGCGTTGTGAAGGGGTTTGGTGAAAAACTGTTTTTT. Translated, it gives CSVVKGFGEKLFF. This rearrangement joins TRBV29-1 to TRBJ1-4; D might be TRBD1 (5 bases). This CDR3 contains 13 residues. From germline, CDR1 is SQVTM and CDR2 ANQGSEA. V was shortened by 4 bases and J by 7 bases, with 13 bases between the two germline ends.

This clonotype appeared a few times. The rearrangement uses TRBV6-4 and TRBJ1-2; TRBD1 might be the D (6 bases). This CDR3 contains 14 residues. Germline-derived CDR1 and CDR2 are MRHNA and SNTAGT. Trimming removed 6 bases from V and 7 bases from J, with 18 bases in between. The CDR3 loop reads CASSPGQSGRGYTF. Here the CDR3 DNA reads TGTGCCAGCAGCCCCGGACAGTCAGGGCGTGGCTACACCTTC.

This rearrangement joins TRBV29-1 to TRBJ2-1; 10 bases fit TRBD2. V dropped 7 bases and J dropped 3; count of bases not matched to a gene: 9. Germline CDR1 and CDR2: SQVTM and ANQGSEA. CDR3 size: 15 residues. DNA of the CDR3: TGCAGCGCCTCAGGGGCTAGCGGGAGCTACAATGAGCAGTTCTTC. Translation: CSASGASGSYNEQFF.

Only a few counts were recorded for this clonotype. The chain couples TRBV9 to TRBJ2-3; D call uncertain. The CDR3 has 13 amino acids. V lost 3 bases to trimming and J lost 6 bases, with 11 bases between them. Per germline, CDR1 SGDLS and CDR2 YYNGEE. The CDR3 bases are TGTGCCAGCAGCGCAAACTTCGGGGATACGCAGTATTTT. This sequence encodes CASSANFGDTQYF.

J is TRBJ2-3 and V is TRBV5-1; 9 bases fit TRBD2. The germline gives CDR1 SGHRS, CDR2 YFSETQ. The CDR3 is made up of 17 amino acids. Trimming cost V 0 bases and J 2 bases; bases outside gene matches: 7. The CDR3 region is CASSLVGTSSDTDTQYF. CDR3 in DNA: TGCGCCAGCAGCTTGGTGGGGACTAGCAGTGACACAGATACGCAGTATTTT.

This clonotype has a handful of counts. V is TRBV4-1 and J is TRBJ2-1; a weak D match, TRBD1 (6 bases). V was shortened by 1 base and J by 5 bases, with 15 bases between the two germline ends. This CDR3 has 16 residues. Germline V gene lookup returns CDR1 MGHRA and CDR2 YSYEKL. The CDR3 sequence is CASSQVVRGHNNEQFF. CDR3 coding DNA: TGCGCCAGCAGCCAAGTGGTCCGGGGACACAACAATGAGCAGTTCTTC.

The chain couples TRBV5-1 to TRBJ2-7; TRBD1 is a possible D gene (6 bases). There are 13 residues in the CDR3. Trimming cost V 4 bases and J 6 bases, with 14 bases left between them. Looked up from germline, CDR1 is SGHRS and CDR2 is YFSETQ. CDR3 sequence: CASSGTPLSEQYF. The CDR3 coding sequence is TGCGCCAGCAGCGGGACACCCCTTTCCGAGCAGTACTTC.

This clonotype was detected only a few times. This chain uses TRBV4-3 with TRBJ2-7; D uncertain. Germline V gives CDR1 LGHNA, CDR2 YSLEER. This CDR3 is built from 13 residues. The V and J ends lost 3 bases and 3 bases respectively, with 9 bases between them. The CDR3 protein is CASSHTRGYEQYF. Written as DNA, the CDR3 is TGCGCCAGCAGCCATACCCGAGGCTACGAGCAGTACTTC.

J is TRBJ2-3 and V is TRBV9; D gene unclear. Trimming stripped 3 bases from V and 4 bases from J, with 12 bases between. CDR1 and CDR2 (germline): SGDLS, YYNGEE. The CDR3 is 14 amino acids. CDR3 nucleotides: TGTGCCAGCAGCGACAGTGGTGGGTCAGATACGCAGTATTTT. Encoded protein: CASSDSGGSDTQYF.

The sample holds a few counts of this clonotype. The chain carries TRBV28 and TRBJ2-5; D remains unclear. Per germline, CDR1 MDHEN and CDR2 SYDVKM. V lost 2 bases to trimming and J lost 3 bases, with 7 bases between them. This CDR3 is 13 amino acids long. DNA for the CDR3: TGTGCCAGCAGTTTAGTCGCAAAAGAGACCCAGTACTTC. Its translation is CASSLVAKETQYF.

This clonotype was counted between two and nine times. The chain links TRBV29-1 to TRBJ2-1; the D gene is possibly TRBD1 (5 bases). Germline lookup yields CDR1 SQVTM and CDR2 ANQGSEA. This CDR3 is built from 11 residues. The ends were cut back, 7 bases at V and 9 bases at J, with 13 bases in the middle. The DNA of the CDR3 is TGCAGCGCGCTTAGGGGTGGTGAGCAGTTCTTC. Its protein is CSALRGGEQFF.

This clonotype was seen only a few times. The chain has TRBV7-9 and TRBJ2-7; 7 bases line up with TRBD2. The CDR3 is 17 residues long. CDR1 is SEHNR, CDR2 FQNEAQ, per germline (reference sequence). The J segment lost 0 bases and the V segment lost 2 bases, leaving 10 bases of the junction unmatched. CDR3 sequence: CASSLSLSGTGSYEQYF. The CDR3 coding sequence is TGTGCCAGCAGCTTATCATTGAGCGGGACGGGCTCCTACGAGCAGTACTTC.

This clonotype has a handful of counts. Given the absence of the conserved phenylalanine or tryptophan at the CDR3 end, a read error is likely. V is TRBV29-1 and J is TRBJ2-7, with 7 bases fitting TRBD1. V shed 2 bases, J shed 5 bases, and the junction held 12 bases outside the gene matches. This CDR3 contains 15 residues. Germline V gene data show CDR1 as SQVTM and CDR2 as ANQGSEA. The CDR3 region is CSVEMTGLVSHEQYL. The CDR3 DNA follows: TGCAGCGTTGAAATGACAGGGTTAGTTAGCCACGAGCAGTACCTC.

The rearrangement joins TRBV12-3 or TRBV12-4 to TRBJ1-2; a weak D match, TRBD1 (5 bases). The CDR3 has 14 residues. With 4 bases removed from V and 4 bases from J, the gap between germline ends came to 13 bases. As DNA, the CDR3 is TGTGCCAGCAGTTCACAGGTCCGGGGCTATGGCTACACCTTC. It is translated as CASSSQVRGYGYTF.

This clonotype was recorded a few times. The rearrangement joins TRBV7-9 to TRBJ1-1; D is ambiguous. V was cut by 4 bases and J by 6 bases, with 18 bases left in between. Germline loops: CDR1 SEHNR, CDR2 FQNEAQ (reference sequence). There are 15 residues in the CDR3. CDR3 DNA sequence: TGTGCCAGCAGCTCCACATTTGACCGGCGGTCTGAAGCTTTCTTT. Translated: CASSSTFDRRSEAFF. The entire variable domain, with the rest obtained from reference TRBV7-9 and TRBJ1-1, is as follows: DTGVSQNPRHKITKRGQNVTFRCDPISEHNRLYWYRQTLGQGPEFLTYFQNEAQLEKSRLLSDRFSAERPKGSFSTLEIQRTEQGDSAMYLCASSSTFDRRSEAFFGQGTRLTVV.

CDR3 nucleotides: TGTGCCAGCAGCTTAGGACGACAACTGACTAGCGGATCCTACGAGCAGTACTTC. This gives the protein CASSLGRQLTSGSYEQYF. This chain joins TRBV7-2 and TRBJ2-7, with 9 bases matching TRBD2. This CDR3 comprises 18 residues. The J segment lost 1 base and the V segment lost 1 base, leaving 11 bases of the junction unmatched. Looked up from germline, CDR1 is SGHTA and CDR2 is FQGNSA. Filled out from reference TRBV7-2 and TRBJ2-7, the complete variable domain reads GAGVSQSPSNKVTEKGKDVELRCDPISGHTALYWYRQSLGQGLEFLIYFQGNSAPDKSGLPSDRFSAERTGGSVSTLTIQRTQQEDSAVYLCASSLGRQLTSGSYEQYFGPGTRLTVT.

This chain links TRBV28 with TRBJ1-2; no firm D call. The germline V gene has CDR1 MDHEN and CDR2 SYDVKM. V gave up 7 bases and J gave up 4 bases, with 13 bases separating them. CDR3 length: 13 amino acids. CDR3 nucleotide sequence: TGTGCCAGCACCTCCCCCGGACCCTATGGCTACACCTTC. This encodes CASTSPGPYGYTF.

This clonotype was detected only a few times. The chain is built from TRBV3-1 and TRBJ2-5, with D tentatively TRBD2 (6 bases). The J call may be wrong; the DNA end is better matched by TRBJ2-7. This CDR3 is built from 15 residues. Germline CDR1 LGHDT, CDR2 YNNKEL (reference sequence). CDR3 residues: CASSQDLRGAGEQYF. The CDR3 DNA reads TGTGCCAGCAGCCAAGATCTCCGCGGGGCAGGCGAGCAGTACTTC.

The chain recombines TRBV29-1 with TRBJ1-5; the match to TRBD1 covers 8 bases. The CDR3 sequence is 13 residues long. V lost 5 bases to trimming and J lost 5 bases; unmatched junction nucleotides: 5. Germline CDR1 and CDR2: SQVTM and ANQGSEA. The CDR3 DNA reads as TGCAGCGTTACCGGACAGGGTGATCAGCCCCAGCATTTT. Amino acids: CSVTGQGDQPQHF. The full variable domain, with the rest looked up from reference TRBV29-1 and TRBJ1-5, is SAVISQKPSRDICQRGTSLTIQCQVDSQVTMMFWYRQQPGQSLTLIATANQGSEATYESGFVIDKFPISRPNLTFSTLTVSNMSPEDSSIYLCSVTGQGDQPQHFGDGTRLSIL.

This clonotype was seen only a few times. The rearrangement links TRBV29-1 to TRBJ2-7; D could derive from TRBD1 or TRBD2 (5 bases each). The CDR3 length is 16 residues. The germline CDR1 and CDR2 sequences are SQVTM and ANQGSEA. Trimming took off 7 bases at V and 2 bases at J, with 24 bases between the two ends. DNA for the CDR3: TGCAGCGCTCTGGGGGATGGCCTTCAGTCTCCCTACGAGCAGTACTTC. It is translated as CSALGDGLQSPYEQYF.